This T cell receptor beta chain was obtained from a study of CD8+ T cells in alopecia areata. V lost 7 bases, J lost 7 bases, and 5 bases lay in between. The CDR3 is made up of 11 amino acids. Germline CDR1 is SGHTA and CDR2 is FQGNSA. Treatment: oral pan-JAK inhibitor, 5-10 mg twice daily. As the sequencing template, cDNA was produced by extracting RNA and reverse transcribing it. Some clones are missing from TCRdb's copy, which holds only in-frame ones; the method was immunoSEQ multiplex PCR. The repertoire includes about 210,000 clones, around 66% of them detected once, and roughly 4.2% sits in the top ten.

The clonotype originates from a human donor with alopecia areata. The chain carries TRBV7-2 and TRBJ1-6; D call uncertain. Sequenced here: CD4+ T cells sorted from blood, sampled at week 4, from a patient treated with tofacitinib. For the CDR3, the DNA is TGTGCCAGCAATGAGAATTCACCCCTCCACTTT. Its translation is CASNENSPLHF.